Each of the 6 T cell receptor beta chains below was sequenced from the same sample in a study of T cell repertoires in cytomegalovirus infection. TCRdb recomputed calls from the reads with MiXCR, one row per CDR3 protein. The sample holds 150,000 to 200,000 distinct CDR3 sequences, roughly 28% seen once. Sequenced sample: PBMCs. The source of these receptors is a human donor in good health (CMV status not recorded). Some clones in this sample may be carry-over from other donors' samples.

This chain joins TRBV11-1 and TRBJ2-5; D is possibly TRBD2 (5 bases). The CDR3 length is 13 residues. Germline V gene lookup returns CDR1 SGHAT and CDR2 FQDESV (reference sequence). The germline V and J ends were trimmed by 2 bases and 7 bases, with 11 bases remaining between them. The CDR3 here is CASSLQDEGTQYF. CDR3 DNA: TGTGCCAGCAGCTTACAGGACGAGGGGACCCAGTACTTC.

This chain links TRBV20-1 with TRBJ2-5; no definite D call. The CDR3 has 12 residues. Germline V gene sequence: CDR1 DFQATT, CDR2 SNEGSKA (reference sequence). CDR3 amino acids: CSTALVEETQYF. The CDR3 DNA follows: TGCAGCACCGCTTTGGTGGAGGAGACCCAGTACTTC.

By share of the sample, this clonotype is medium-sized. The chain has TRBV30 and TRBJ2-1; perhaps TRBD1 as D (5 bases). The CDR3 totals 14 residues. CDR1 is GTSNPN, CDR2 SVGIG, per germline (reference sequence). The germline V and J ends were trimmed by 0 bases and 2 bases, with 8 bases remaining between them. CDR3 protein: CAWSVKGTYNEQFF. The CDR3 DNA follows: TGTGCCTGGAGTGTGAAGGGGACCTACAATGAGCAGTTCTTC.

The rearrangement links TRBV5-8 to TRBJ2-1, with TRBD1 matching over 7 bases. Losses at the gene ends were 4 bases for V and 9 bases for J; bases not matched to a gene: 7. In germline, CDR1 is SGHTS, CDR2 YDEGEE. This CDR3 region has 13 residues. The CDR3 DNA is TGTGCCAGCAGCGCACAGGGGTGGGGTGAGCAGTTCTTC. This codes for CASSAQGWGEQFF. Variable domain in full (rest from reference TRBV5-8 and TRBJ2-1): EAGVTQSPTHLIKTRGQQATLRCSPISGHTSVYWYQQALGLGLQFLLWYDEGEERNRGNFPPRFSGRQFPNYSSELNVNALELEDSALYLCASSAQGWGEQFFGPGTRLTVL.

The chain joins TRBV11-2 to TRBJ2-1, with 7 bases lining up with TRBD1. The CDR3 totals 15 residues. Unmatched junction bases numbered 6, after V lost 4 bases and J lost 3 bases. Germline V lookup: CDR1 SGHAT, CDR2 FQNNGV. CDR3 residues: CASSSTGLGYNEQFF. In DNA, the CDR3 is TGTGCCAGCAGCTCGACAGGGCTGGGCTACAATGAGCAGTTCTTC. Drawing the rest from reference TRBV11-2 and TRBJ2-1, the complete variable domain is EAGVAQSPRYKIIEKRQSVAFWCNPISGHATLYWYQQILGQGPKLLIQFQNNGVVDDSQLPKDRFSAERLKGVDSTLKIQPAKLEDSAVYLCASSSTGLGYNEQFFGPGTRLTVL.

This clonotype was seen a handful of times. As DNA, the CDR3 is TGCGCCAGCAGCGCCCTCCCGGGGGCTGGAGACACTGAAGCTTTCTTT. Translation: CASSALPGAGDTEAFF. This chain links TRBV5-1 with TRBJ1-1; TRBD1 might be the D (6 bases). Germline-derived CDR1 and CDR2 are SGHRS and YFSETQ. V lost 4 bases, J lost 3 bases, and 19 bases lay in between. The CDR3 sequence is 16 residues long.